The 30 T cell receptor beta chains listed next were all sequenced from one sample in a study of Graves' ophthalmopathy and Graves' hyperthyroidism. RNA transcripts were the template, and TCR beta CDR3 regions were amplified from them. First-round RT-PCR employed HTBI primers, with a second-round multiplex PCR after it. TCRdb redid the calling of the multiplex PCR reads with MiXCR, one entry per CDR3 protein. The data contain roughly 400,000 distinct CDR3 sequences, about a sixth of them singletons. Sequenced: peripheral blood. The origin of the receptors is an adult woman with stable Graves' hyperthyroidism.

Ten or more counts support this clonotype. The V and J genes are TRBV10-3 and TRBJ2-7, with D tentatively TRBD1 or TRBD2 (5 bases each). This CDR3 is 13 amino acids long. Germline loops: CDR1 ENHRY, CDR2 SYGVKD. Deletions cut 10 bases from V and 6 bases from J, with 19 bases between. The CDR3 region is CATFGADGREQYF. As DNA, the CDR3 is TGTGCCACCTTCGGGGCTGATGGCCGCGAGCAGTACTTC.

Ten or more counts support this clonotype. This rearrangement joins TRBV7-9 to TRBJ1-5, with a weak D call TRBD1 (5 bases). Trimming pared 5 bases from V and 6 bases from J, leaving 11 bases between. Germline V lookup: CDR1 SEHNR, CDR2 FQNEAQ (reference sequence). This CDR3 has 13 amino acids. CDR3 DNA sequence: TGTGCCAGCAGCCGGGACGGAGGTCAGCCCCAGCATTTT. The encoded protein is CASSRDGGQPQHF.

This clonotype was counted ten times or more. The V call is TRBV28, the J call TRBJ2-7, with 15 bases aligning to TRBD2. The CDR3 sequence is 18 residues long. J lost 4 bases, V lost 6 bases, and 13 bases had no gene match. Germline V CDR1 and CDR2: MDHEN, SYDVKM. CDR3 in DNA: TGTGCCAGCAGGGAACCTGGCCGGACTAGCGGGAGGGCATACGAGCAGTACTTC. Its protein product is CASREPGRTSGRAYEQYF. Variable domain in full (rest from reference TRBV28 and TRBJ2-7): DVKVTQSSRYLVKRTGEKVFLECVQDMDHENMFWYRQDPGLGLRLIYFSYDVKMKEKGDIPEGYSVSREKKERFSLILESASTNQTSMYLCASREPGRTSGRAYEQYFGPGTRLTVT.

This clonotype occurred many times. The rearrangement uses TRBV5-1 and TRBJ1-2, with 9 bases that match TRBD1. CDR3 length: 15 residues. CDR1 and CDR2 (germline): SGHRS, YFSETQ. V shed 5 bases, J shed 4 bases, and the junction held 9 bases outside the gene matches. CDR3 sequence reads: CASRPNTGGSYGYTF. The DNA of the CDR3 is TGCGCCAGCAGGCCTAACACAGGGGGCAGCTATGGCTACACCTTC.

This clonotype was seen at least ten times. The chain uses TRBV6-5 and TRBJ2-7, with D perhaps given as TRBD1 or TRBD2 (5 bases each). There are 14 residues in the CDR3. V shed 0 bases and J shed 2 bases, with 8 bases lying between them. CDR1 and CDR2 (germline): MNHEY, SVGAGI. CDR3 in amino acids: CASSYSRDAYEQYF. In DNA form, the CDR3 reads TGTGCCAGCAGTTACTCTCGGGACGCCTACGAGCAGTACTTC.

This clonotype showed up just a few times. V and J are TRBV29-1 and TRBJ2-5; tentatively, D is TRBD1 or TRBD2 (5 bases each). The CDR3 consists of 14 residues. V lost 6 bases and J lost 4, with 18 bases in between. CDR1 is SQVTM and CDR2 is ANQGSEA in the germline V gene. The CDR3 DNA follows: TGCAGCGTGAAAAGCTTGGGGACGCCAGAGACCCAGTACTTC. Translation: CSVKSLGTPETQYF.

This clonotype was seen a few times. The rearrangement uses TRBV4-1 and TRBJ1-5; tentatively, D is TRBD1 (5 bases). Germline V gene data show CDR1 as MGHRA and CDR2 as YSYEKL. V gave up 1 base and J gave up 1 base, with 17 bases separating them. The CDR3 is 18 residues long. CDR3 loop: CASSQGGGSSGSNQPQHF. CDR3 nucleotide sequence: TGCGCCAGCAGCCAAGGGGGTGGTAGTTCAGGGAGCAATCAGCCCCAGCATTTT.

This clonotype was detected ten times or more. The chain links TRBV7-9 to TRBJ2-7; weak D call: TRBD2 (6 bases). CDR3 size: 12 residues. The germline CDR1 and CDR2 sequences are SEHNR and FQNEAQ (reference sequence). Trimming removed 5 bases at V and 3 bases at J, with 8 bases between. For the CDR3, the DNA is TGTGCCAGCAGCGGGACTGGCTACGAGCAGTACTTC. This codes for CASSGTGYEQYF.

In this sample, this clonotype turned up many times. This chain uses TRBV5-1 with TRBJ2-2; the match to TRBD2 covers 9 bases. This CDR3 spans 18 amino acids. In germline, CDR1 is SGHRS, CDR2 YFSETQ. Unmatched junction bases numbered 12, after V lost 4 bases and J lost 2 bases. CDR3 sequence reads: CASSEYPSGTVNTGELFF. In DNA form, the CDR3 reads TGCGCCAGCAGCGAATACCCTAGCGGGACGGTTAACACCGGGGAGCTGTTTTTT.

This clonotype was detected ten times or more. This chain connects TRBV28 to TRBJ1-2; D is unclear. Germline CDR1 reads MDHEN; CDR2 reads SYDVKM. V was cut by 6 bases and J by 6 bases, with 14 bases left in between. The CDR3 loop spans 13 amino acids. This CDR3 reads CASSVVGLDGYTF. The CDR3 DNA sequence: TGTGCCAGCAGCGTTGTAGGATTGGATGGCTACACCTTC.

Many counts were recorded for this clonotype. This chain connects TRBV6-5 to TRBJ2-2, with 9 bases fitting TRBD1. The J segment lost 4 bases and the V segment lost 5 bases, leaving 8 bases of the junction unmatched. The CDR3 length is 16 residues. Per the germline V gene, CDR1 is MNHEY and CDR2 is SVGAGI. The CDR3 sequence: CASSLPGQGVTGELFF. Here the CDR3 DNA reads TGTGCCAGCAGTCTACCGGGACAGGGAGTCACCGGGGAGCTGTTTTTT.

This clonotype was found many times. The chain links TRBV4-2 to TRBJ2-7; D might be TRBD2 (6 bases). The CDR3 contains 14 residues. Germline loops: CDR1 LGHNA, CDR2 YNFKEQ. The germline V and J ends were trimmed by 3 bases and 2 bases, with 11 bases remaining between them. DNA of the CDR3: TGTGCCAGCAGCCAGGGACTCGGGGCCTACGAGCAGTACTTC. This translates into CASSQGLGAYEQYF.

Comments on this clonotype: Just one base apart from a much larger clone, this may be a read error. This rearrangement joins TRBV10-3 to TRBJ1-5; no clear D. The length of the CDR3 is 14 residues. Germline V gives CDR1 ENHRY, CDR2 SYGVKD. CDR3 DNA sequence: TGTGCCATCAGTGAGAGCAGTGCAGACCAGCCCCTGCATTTT. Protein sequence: CAISESSADQPLHF.

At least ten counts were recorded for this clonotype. The CDR3 nucleotides are TGTGCCAGCAGTTTAGAGGGACTAGGGGGCGAGACCCAGTACTTC. It encodes CASSLEGLGGETQYF. The chain uses TRBV12-3 or TRBV12-4 and TRBJ2-5; a weak D match, TRBD2 (8 bases). With 1 base removed from V and 5 bases from J, the gap between germline ends came to 14 bases. CDR3 length equals 15 residues.

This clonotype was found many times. The CDR3 DNA reads TGTGCCAGCAGTGTGTGGACAGAACAGAACACTGAAGCTTTCTTT. Residues: CASSVWTEQNTEAFF. The chain employs TRBV6-1 and TRBJ1-1; D perhaps matches TRBD1 (6 bases). The CDR3 totals 15 residues. Germline V gene sequence: CDR1 MNHNS, CDR2 SASEGT. Trimming took 4 bases from V and 1 from J, leaving 13 bases between them.

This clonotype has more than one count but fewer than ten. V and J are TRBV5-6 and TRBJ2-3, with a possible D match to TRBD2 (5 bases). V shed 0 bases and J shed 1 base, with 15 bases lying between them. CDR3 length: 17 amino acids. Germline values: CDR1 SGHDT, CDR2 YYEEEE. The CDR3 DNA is TGTGCCAGCAGCTTGGTGTTTGGCGGGTTGGGCACAGATACGCAGTATTTT. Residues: CASSLVFGGLGTDTQYF.

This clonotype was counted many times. The chain's CDR3 is CATSLGGDNQPQHF. CDR3 in DNA: TGTGCCACCAGCCTCGGCGGGGACAATCAGCCCCAGCATTTT. The rearrangement joins TRBV15 to TRBJ1-5; D is undetermined. The V end lost 5 bases, the J end lost 3 bases, and 11 bases lay between the germline ends. Germline values: CDR1 LNHNV, CDR2 YYDKDF (reference sequence). This CDR3 has 14 amino acids.

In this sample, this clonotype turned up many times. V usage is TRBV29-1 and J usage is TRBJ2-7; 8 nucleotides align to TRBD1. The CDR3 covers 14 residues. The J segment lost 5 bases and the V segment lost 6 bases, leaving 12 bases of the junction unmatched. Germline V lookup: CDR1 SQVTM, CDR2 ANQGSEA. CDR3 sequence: CSVARTGTPNEQYF. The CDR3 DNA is TGCAGCGTCGCTAGGACAGGGACCCCTAACGAGCAGTACTTC.

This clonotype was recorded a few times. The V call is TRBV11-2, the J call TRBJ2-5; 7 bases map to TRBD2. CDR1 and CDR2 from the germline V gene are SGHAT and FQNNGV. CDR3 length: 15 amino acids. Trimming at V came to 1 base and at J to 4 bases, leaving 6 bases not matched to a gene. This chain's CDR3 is CASSLVSSGGETQYF. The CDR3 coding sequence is TGTGCCAGCAGCTTAGTGTCTAGCGGCGGAGAGACCCAGTACTTC. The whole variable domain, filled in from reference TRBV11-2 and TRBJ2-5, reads EAGVAQSPRYKIIEKRQSVAFWCNPISGHATLYWYQQILGQGPKLLIQFQNNGVVDDSQLPKDRFSAERLKGVDSTLKIQPAKLEDSAVYLCASSLVSSGGETQYFGPGTRLLVL.

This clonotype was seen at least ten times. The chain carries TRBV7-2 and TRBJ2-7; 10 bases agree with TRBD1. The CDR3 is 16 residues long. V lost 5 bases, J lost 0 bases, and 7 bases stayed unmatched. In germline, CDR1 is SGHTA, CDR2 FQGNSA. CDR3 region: CASSPRTGGSSYEQYF. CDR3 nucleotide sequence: TGTGCCAGCAGCCCGCGGACAGGGGGGAGCTCCTACGAGCAGTACTTC.

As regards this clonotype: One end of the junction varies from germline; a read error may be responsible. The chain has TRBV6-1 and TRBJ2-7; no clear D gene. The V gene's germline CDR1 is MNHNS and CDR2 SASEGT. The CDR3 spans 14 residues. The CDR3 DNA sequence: TGTGCCAGCAGAACACCCGGGCCCTCCTACGAGCAGTGCTTC. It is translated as CASRTPGPSYEQCF.

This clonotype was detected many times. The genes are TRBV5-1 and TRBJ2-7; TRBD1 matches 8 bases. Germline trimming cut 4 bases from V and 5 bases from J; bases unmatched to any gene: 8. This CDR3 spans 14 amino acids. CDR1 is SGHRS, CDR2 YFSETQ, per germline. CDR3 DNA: TGCGCCAGCAGCCGAGGACAGGGTAGCGACGAGCAGTACTTC. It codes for CASSRGQGSDEQYF.

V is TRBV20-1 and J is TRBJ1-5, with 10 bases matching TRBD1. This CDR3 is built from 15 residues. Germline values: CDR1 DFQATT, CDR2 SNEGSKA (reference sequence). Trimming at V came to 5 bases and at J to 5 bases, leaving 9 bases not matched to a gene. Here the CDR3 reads CSAPSTGGADQPQHF. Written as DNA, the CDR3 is TGCAGTGCTCCCTCGACAGGGGGCGCGGATCAGCCCCAGCATTTT.

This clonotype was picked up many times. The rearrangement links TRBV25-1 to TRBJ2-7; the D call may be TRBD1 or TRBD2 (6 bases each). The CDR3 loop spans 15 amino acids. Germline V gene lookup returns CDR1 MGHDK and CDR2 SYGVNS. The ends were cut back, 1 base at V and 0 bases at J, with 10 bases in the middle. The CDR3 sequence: CASSELGGGSYEQYF. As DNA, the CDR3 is TGTGCCAGCAGTGAATTGGGGGGCGGCTCCTACGAGCAGTACTTC.

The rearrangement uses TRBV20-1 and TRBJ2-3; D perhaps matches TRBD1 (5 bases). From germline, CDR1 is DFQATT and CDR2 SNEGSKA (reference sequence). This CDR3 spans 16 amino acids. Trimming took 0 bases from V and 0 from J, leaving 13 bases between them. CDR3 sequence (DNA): TGCAGTGCTAGAGATATAAAGACAGCTAGCACAGATACGCAGTATTTT. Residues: CSARDIKTASTDTQYF.

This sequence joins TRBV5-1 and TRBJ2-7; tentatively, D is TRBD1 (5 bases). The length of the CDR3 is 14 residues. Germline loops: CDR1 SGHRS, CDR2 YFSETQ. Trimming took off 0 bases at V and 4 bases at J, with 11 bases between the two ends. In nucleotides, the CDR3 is TGCGCCAGCAGCTTGGATGACAGTAGATACGAGCAGTACTTC. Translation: CASSLDDSRYEQYF. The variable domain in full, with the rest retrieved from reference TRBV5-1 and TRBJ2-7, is KAGVTQTPRYLIKTRGQQVTLSCSPISGHRSVSWYQQTPGQGLQFLFEYFSETQRNKGNFPGRFSGRQFSNSRSEMNVSTLELGDSALYLCASSLDDSRYEQYFGPGTRLTVT.

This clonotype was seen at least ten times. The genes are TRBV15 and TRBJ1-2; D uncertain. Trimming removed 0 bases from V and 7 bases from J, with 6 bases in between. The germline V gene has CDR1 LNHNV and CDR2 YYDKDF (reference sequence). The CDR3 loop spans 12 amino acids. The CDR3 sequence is CATSRDRLGYTF. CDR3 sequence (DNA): TGTGCCACCAGCAGAGACAGGCTTGGCTACACCTTC.

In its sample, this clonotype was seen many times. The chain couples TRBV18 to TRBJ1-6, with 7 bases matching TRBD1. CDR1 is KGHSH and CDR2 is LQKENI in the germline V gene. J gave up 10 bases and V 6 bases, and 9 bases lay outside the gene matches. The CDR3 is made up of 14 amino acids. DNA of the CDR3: TGTGCCAGCTCGCGACAGGGTGTAGGCTCACCCCTCCACTTT. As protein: CASSRQGVGSPLHF.

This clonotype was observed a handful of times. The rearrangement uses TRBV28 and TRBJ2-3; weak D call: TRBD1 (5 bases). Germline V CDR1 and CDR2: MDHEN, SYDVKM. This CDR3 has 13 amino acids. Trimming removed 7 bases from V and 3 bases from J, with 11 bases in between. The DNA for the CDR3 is TGTGCCAGCACCGCGGCAGGGACAGATACGCAGTATTTT. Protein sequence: CASTAAGTDTQYF. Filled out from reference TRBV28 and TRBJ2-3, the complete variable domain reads DVKVTQSSRYLVKRTGEKVFLECVQDMDHENMFWYRQDPGLGLRLIYFSYDVKMKEKGDIPEGYSVSREKKERFSLILESASTNQTSMYLCASTAAGTDTQYFGPGTRLTVL.

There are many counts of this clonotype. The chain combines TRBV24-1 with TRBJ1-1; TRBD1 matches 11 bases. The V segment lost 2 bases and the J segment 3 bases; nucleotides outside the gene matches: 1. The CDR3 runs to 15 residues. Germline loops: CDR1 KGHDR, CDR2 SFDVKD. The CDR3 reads CATSDSGQGDTEAFF. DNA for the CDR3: TGTGCCACCAGTGATTCGGGACAGGGGGACACTGAAGCTTTCTTT.